The next 12 T cell receptor beta chains were all read from a single sample in a study of STAT5B mutations in CD4+ large granular lymphocyte leukemia. Libraries were prepared by immunoSEQ multiplex PCR; TCRdb keeps only in-frame clonotypes and omits some of them. The profile shows about 40,000 clones, approximately 80% of them singletons. The sequenced material came from CD4+ T cells from blood buffy coats. The receptors originated from a human donor in good health.

This clone was counted a few times. This chain links TRBV5-4 with TRBJ1-1; a possible D gene is TRBD1 (6 bases). With 2 bases removed from V and 0 bases from J, the gap between germline ends came to 14 bases. The CDR3 covers 16 residues. The germline gives CDR1 SGHNT, CDR2 YYREEE (reference sequence). CDR3 region: CASSFVGGPMNTEAFF. The CDR3 DNA sequence: TGTGCCAGCAGCTTCGTCGGGGGGCCTATGAACACTGAAGCTTTCTTT.

This chain links TRBV6-1 with TRBJ2-3; no clear D gene. V lost 3 bases, J lost 7 bases, and 8 bases lay in between. Germline CDR1 MNHNS, CDR2 SASEGT. This CDR3 spans 12 amino acids. This CDR3 reads CASSDRANTQYF. The DNA of the CDR3 is TGTGCCAGCAGTGATCGGGCGAATACGCAGTATTTT.

CDR3 loop: CAISERALGGYGYTF. The CDR3 coding sequence is TGTGCCATCAGTGAGAGGGCCCTTGGAGGCTATGGCTACACCTTC. This chain connects TRBV10-3 to TRBJ1-2; no clear D. With 2 bases removed from V and 4 bases from J, the gap between germline ends came to 14 bases. The CDR3 is 15 residues long. Germline V gives CDR1 ENHRY, CDR2 SYGVKD.

This rearrangement joins TRBV4-3 to TRBJ1-2, with no clear D. This CDR3 has 15 residues. Looked up from germline, CDR1 is LGHNA and CDR2 is YSLEER. V lost 0 bases, J lost 0 bases, and 8 bases lay in between. CDR3 protein: CASSQEGIPNYGYTF. The CDR3 nucleotides are TGCGCCAGCAGCCAAGAGGGGATACCTAACTATGGCTACACCTTC.

This clone was seen a few times. The V and J genes are TRBV5-1 and TRBJ2-7; 9 nucleotides match TRBD1. The CDR3 covers 15 residues. CDR1 is SGHRS and CDR2 is YFSETQ in the germline V gene. Trimming took 0 bases from V and 6 from J; bases not matched to a gene: 7. CDR3 loop: CASSLEGTGLLEQYF. CDR3 bases: TGCGCCAGCAGCTTGGAAGGGACAGGGCTTCTCGAGCAGTACTTC.

The CDR3 loop reads CASSHNRAPGYTF. CDR3 nucleotides: TGTGCCAGCAGTCATAACAGGGCTCCGGGCTACACCTTC. V gene TRBV28 combines with J gene TRBJ1-2; a possible D gene is TRBD1 (6 bases). The V and J ends lost 5 bases and 8 bases respectively, with 15 bases between them. CDR3 length: 13 residues. Germline loops: CDR1 MDHEN, CDR2 SYDVKM.

This clone was recorded once. J is TRBJ2-5 and V is TRBV7-9; 7 nucleotides line up with TRBD2. The CDR3 is 14 residues long. The germline V gene encodes CDR1 SEHNR and CDR2 FQNEAQ (reference sequence). V was pared by 6 bases and J by 5 bases, with 9 bases of the junction left unmatched. CDR3 nucleotides: TGTGCCAGCAGTCAAAGGGAGGGGATGGAGACCCAGTACTTC. This sequence encodes CASSQREGMETQYF.

The genes are TRBV4-1 and TRBJ2-3; a possible D gene is TRBD2 (5 bases). Trimming cost V 5 bases and J 2 bases, with 11 bases left between them. This CDR3 is built from 14 residues. Germline values: CDR1 MGHRA, CDR2 YSYEKL. The CDR3 region has the DNA TGCGCCAGCAGCGGACTGGCGTACACAGATACGCAGTATTTT. This encodes CASSGLAYTDTQYF.

This chain connects TRBV14 to TRBJ1-1; TRBD1 aligns across 7 bases. Germline V CDR1 and CDR2: SGHDN, FVKESK. Germline trimming cut 2 bases from V and 8 bases from J; bases unmatched to any gene: 11. CDR3 length equals 15 residues. The CDR3 bases are TGTGCCAGCAGCCAAACCCACAGGGGTCTTTCGGAAGCTTTCTTT. This encodes CASSQTHRGLSEAFF.

This clone was recorded only once. The chain combines TRBV6-6 with TRBJ1-2; D is perhaps TRBD1 (6 bases). Germline lookup yields CDR1 MNHNY and CDR2 SVGAGI (reference sequence). The CDR3 loop spans 12 amino acids. V was cut by 7 bases and J by 8 bases, with 14 bases left in between. CDR3 sequence (DNA): TGTGCCAGCACCGGGGGGGCGTGGGGCTACACCTTC. Residues: CASTGGAWGYTF.

This clone was counted once. V and J are TRBV19 and TRBJ1-1, with a weak D call TRBD1 (5 bases). The length of the CDR3 is 16 residues. The germline V gene encodes CDR1 LNHDA and CDR2 SQIVND (reference sequence). Trimming left V 5 bases short and J 0 bases short, with 16 bases between. The CDR3 DNA reads as TGTGCCAGTAGTCCTCAGGGACGGAACCTGAACACTGAAGCTTTCTTT. This encodes CASSPQGRNLNTEAFF.

V and J are TRBV9 and TRBJ2-2; 12 bases fit TRBD2. V lost 0 bases, J lost 4 bases, and 7 bases stayed unmatched. The V gene's germline CDR1 is SGDLS and CDR2 YYNGEE. The CDR3 has 18 amino acids. The CDR3 here is CASSVAPSGRAGTGELFF. The CDR3 region has the DNA TGTGCCAGCAGCGTAGCGCCTAGCGGGAGGGCGGGCACCGGGGAGCTGTTTTTT.